The source of this T cell receptor (beta chain) is a study of shared clonotypes between healthy human individuals. At the level of the study: Serving as donors were a couple of women and a few men, whose ages spanned 18 to 49. Each donor had three CD4 naive, three CD4 memory, two CD8 naive and one CD8 memory plate.

TCRdb's copy holds only in-frame clones and misses some; the assay was immunoSEQ multiplex PCR. Here the sample spans around 2.3 million clones, 90% to 96% being singletons. Trimming stripped 2 bases from V and 2 bases from J, with 13 bases between. The V gene's germline CDR1 is SEHNR and CDR2 FQNEAQ (reference sequence). The CDR3 loop spans 16 amino acids. This chain joins TRBV7-9 and TRBJ1-5; D is undetermined. Material for sequencing was naive CD4+ T cells sorted from blood. Subset noted: CD45RA+ positively selected. The TCR sequence derives from a man in his late teens or twenties in good health. CDR3 sequence: CASSLYLPGGNQPQHF. CDR3 DNA sequence: TGTGCCAGCAGCTTATATCTCCCCGGTGGCAATCAGCCCCAGCATTTT. Filled out from reference TRBV7-9 and TRBJ1-5, the complete variable domain reads DTGVSQNPRHKITKRGQNVTFRCDPISEHNRLYWYRQTLGQGPEFLTYFQNEAQLEKSRLLSDRFSAERPKGSFSTLEIQRTEQGDSAMYLCASSLYLPGGNQPQHFGDGTRLSIL.